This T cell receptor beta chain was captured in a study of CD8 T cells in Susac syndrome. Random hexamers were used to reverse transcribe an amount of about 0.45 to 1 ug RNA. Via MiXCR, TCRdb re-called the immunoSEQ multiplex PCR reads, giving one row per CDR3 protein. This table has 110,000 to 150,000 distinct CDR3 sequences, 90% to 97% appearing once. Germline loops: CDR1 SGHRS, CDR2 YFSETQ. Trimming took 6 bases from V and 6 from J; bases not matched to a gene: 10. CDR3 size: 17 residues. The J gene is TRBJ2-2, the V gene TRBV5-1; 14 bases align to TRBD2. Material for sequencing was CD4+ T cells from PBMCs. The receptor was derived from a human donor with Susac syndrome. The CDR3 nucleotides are TGCGCCAGCAAATCAGGACTAGCGGGAGGAATGGCCGGGGAGCTGTTTTTT. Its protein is CASKSGLAGGMAGELFF.